This paragraph covers one T cell receptor beta chain sequence. Its specific antigen is unknown. Per-nucleotide qualities are absent, and no much larger clonotype sits a single base away. The immunoSEQ Assay, a bias-controlled multiplex PCR, was used to amplify TCRbeta CDR3 regions from genomic DNA. The paper's data handling went like this. Within the assay, amplification of reference gene primers was used to estimate how many nucleated cells each sample contained. Sequence reads were collapsed and filtered to measure the absolute abundance of every unique TCRbeta CDR3 rearrangement. Productive Simpson clonality was computed per sample as the square root of Simpson's diversity index over productive rearrangements. TCRdb took this table from immuneACCESS and kept in-frame rearrangements with V and J called. Such tables lack part of the clones; where checked against another copy, unresolved V genes explain under half of the gap, and the rest is unexplained. The D gene and trimming were derived from the DNA, and the V and J assignments and clone size from that table. A total of more than 150,000 clones appear in this sample, 70% to 90% of them only once. The top ten clonotypes cover less than 25% of the sample.

Collaborating institutions collected whole blood in K2EDTA tubes following their own protocols. For TCRbeta analysis, collaborators shipped samples in one of three forms: frozen whole blood, isolated PBMCs, or DNA extracted from either of those sample types. The record originates from a study of blood T cell repertoires in COVID-19 (dated by TCRdb to about 2020). General notes on the study: Collaborator samples came from the United States, Italy and Spain and covered acute and convalescent phases of COVID-19. A freely available public database, intended as a resource for researchers studying the immune response to SARS-CoV-2, is where the repertoires were released. Deeply sampled blood TCRbeta repertoires from subjects exposed to, actively infected with, or recovered from COVID-19 were included in the dataset. The material from the prospective study consisted of cDNA or gDNA derived from T cells, B-cell-depleted T cells, or PBMCs. Samples were obtained from the ongoing ImmuneRACE study (first 160 participants) and from 1,200 or so subjects provided by 6 global collaborators. Where available, HLA class I and class II types were taken from metadata supplied by the sample provider and were not determined by assay-based typing. A de-identified subject ID, COVID-19 status, age in years and sex were almost always included in the sample metadata. Results and caveats for the whole study, not just this receptor: The amount of clinical and demographic metadata varied by source and participant and was provided uncurated.

The CDR3 sequence holds 14 residues, the cysteine and phenylalanine included. The entry retains the CDR3 DNA only, 42 bases that are in frame from base 1. Taken from the germline V gene, the CDR1 and CDR2 loops are MNHEY and SVGEGT. Trimming at the junction amounts to 0 bases on V and 10 bases on J, and the germline ends lie 15 bases apart. The TCR was taken from a man in his 70s with active or convalescent COVID-19. The sequence joins TRBV6-2 or TRBV6-3 to TRBJ1-1, with no confidently assigned D gene. Sequenced: peripheral blood. The DNA sequence is as follows: TGTGCCAGCAGTTACTCGTCGGGTCCCCCGGGAGCTTTCTTT. It specifies CASSYSSGPPGAFF.